The 27 T cell receptor beta chains below were found in one sample sequenced in a study of blood T cell repertoires in COVID-19. The assay was immunoSEQ multiplex PCR, and TCRdb's table has in-frame clones only and misses some. This table holds about 250,000 clones, 86% found once. Sequenced material: peripheral blood. The receptors were gathered from a woman aged 55-69 years who had recovered from COVID-19.

CDR3 residues: CASSLDRANEQFF. The CDR3 DNA follows: TGTGCCAGCAGCTTAGACCGAGCGAATGAGCAGTTCTTC. This chain connects TRBV11-2 to TRBJ2-1; D call uncertain. Trimming cost V 0 bases and J 7 bases, with 7 bases left between them. Germline V lookup: CDR1 SGHAT, CDR2 FQNNGV. The CDR3 covers 13 residues.

This chain joins TRBV3-1 (or the pseudogene TRBV3-2) and TRBJ1-1; 9 nucleotides match TRBD1. Trimming at V came to 4 bases and at J to 7 bases, leaving 10 bases not matched to a gene. The CDR3 totals 15 residues. Germline lookup yields CDR1 LGHDT and CDR2 YNNKEL (reference sequence). The CDR3 protein is CASSPRQGGYLEAFF. Here the CDR3 DNA reads TGTGCCAGCAGCCCGCGACAGGGGGGATATCTTGAAGCTTTCTTT.

The rearrangement links TRBV11-2 to TRBJ2-2; D not resolved. Germline V gene sequence: CDR1 SGHAT, CDR2 FQNNGV. The length of the CDR3 is 15 residues. Trimming stripped 5 bases from V and 2 bases from J, with 12 bases between. The CDR3 coding sequence is TGTGCCAGCAGCAACGAGTGGGCCAACACCGGGGAGCTGTTTTTT. This gives the protein CASSNEWANTGELFF. The whole variable domain, remainder taken from reference TRBV11-2 and TRBJ2-2, is EAGVAQSPRYKIIEKRQSVAFWCNPISGHATLYWYQQILGQGPKLLIQFQNNGVVDDSQLPKDRFSAERLKGVDSTLKIQPAKLEDSAVYLCASSNEWANTGELFFGEGSRLTVL.

V gene TRBV3-1 (or the pseudogene TRBV3-2) combines with J gene TRBJ1-4; weak D call: TRBD1 (6 bases). The CDR3 spans 12 residues. CDR1 is LGHDT, CDR2 YNNKEL, per germline (reference sequence). V lost 7 bases, J lost 8 bases, and 11 bases lay in between. The CDR3 sequence: CASTGVGEKLFF. The CDR3 coding sequence is TGTGCCAGCACAGGGGTAGGGGAAAAACTGTTTTTT.

The CDR3 bases are TGTGCCAGCAGCGCGCCGGGACTAGCGGGGGGGCTAATCACCGGGGAGCTGTTTTTT. This codes for CASSAPGLAGGLITGELFF. This sequence joins TRBV5-4 and TRBJ2-2, with 16 bases matching TRBD2. The CDR3 is 19 residues long. J gave up 4 bases and V 4 bases, and 10 bases lay outside the gene matches. The germline CDR1 and CDR2 sequences are SGHNT and YYREEE (reference sequence).

The rearrangement joins TRBV5-1 to TRBJ2-3; 9 positions agree with TRBD2. This CDR3 is 14 amino acids long. Germline CDR1 SGHRS, CDR2 YFSETQ. V gave up 0 bases and J gave up 5 bases; unmatched junction bases: 1. The CDR3 DNA reads TGCGCCAGCAGCTTGGGGACTAGCGAAGATACGCAGTATTTT. Its protein is CASSLGTSEDTQYF.

To note about this clone: This sample includes further DNA sequences coding for the same CDR3. J is TRBJ2-5 and V is TRBV5-6; the D gene is possibly TRBD1 (6 bases). The CDR3 length is 13 residues. V gave up 3 bases and J gave up 5 bases, with 11 bases separating them. Per the germline V gene, CDR1 is SGHDT and CDR2 is YYEEEE. For the CDR3, the DNA is TGTGCCAGCAGCTGGGGGCTAGAGGAGACCCAGTACTTC. Protein product: CASSWGLEETQYF.

V is TRBV9 and J is TRBJ1-2, with a weak D call TRBD1 (6 bases). The germline V gene has CDR1 SGDLS and CDR2 YYNGEE. This CDR3 has 13 amino acids. V was clipped by 6 bases and J by 2 bases, with 11 bases between them. CDR3 amino acids: CASTGGGNYGYTF. The DNA of the CDR3 is TGTGCCAGCACCGGGGGGGGCAACTATGGCTACACCTTC.

The V and J genes are TRBV18 and TRBJ2-1; D is unclear. CDR1 is KGHSH, CDR2 LQKENI, per germline. The CDR3 length is 13 residues. Deletions cut 0 bases from V and 6 bases from J, with 6 bases between. In DNA form, the CDR3 reads TGTGCCAGCTCACCACCGGGCGTCAATGAGCAGTTCTTC. Amino acid sequence: CASSPPGVNEQFF.

The rearrangement uses TRBV27 and TRBJ2-7; 8 positions match TRBD1. V was pared by 6 bases and J by 2 bases, with 6 bases of the junction left unmatched. The CDR3 consists of 14 residues. The germline CDR1 and CDR2 sequences are MNHEY and SMNVEV (reference sequence). The CDR3 DNA is TGTGCCAGCAGCGTGGGACAGGCAGCCTACGAGCAGTACTTC. Translation gives CASSVGQAAYEQYF.

The rearrangement uses TRBV7-9 and TRBJ2-1; TRBD1 matches at 7 bases. The V gene end was trimmed by 2 bases and the J gene end by 5 bases; junction bases not matched to a gene: 15. The CDR3 runs 18 residues. Germline V gene sequence: CDR1 SEHNR, CDR2 FQNEAQ (reference sequence). The CDR3 DNA reads as TGTGCCAGCAGCTTATCTAAAATGAGGGGGACAGCTAACAATGAGCAGTTCTTC. Translated, it gives CASSLSKMRGTANNEQFF.

The CDR3, as DNA: TGTGCCAGCAGTGGGGCCCGGGGAACTAGCGGGGACTACGAGCAGTACTTC. Translated, it gives CASSGARGTSGDYEQYF. V and J are TRBV25-1 and TRBJ2-7, with TRBD2 matching 10 bases. From germline, CDR1 is MGHDK and CDR2 SYGVNS. This CDR3 region has 17 residues. Trimming cost V 4 bases and J 3 bases; bases outside gene matches: 12.

The V gene is TRBV27, the J gene TRBJ1-2, with TRBD1 identical over 11 bases. The CDR3 length is 14 residues. V lost 7 bases, J lost 1 base, and 2 bases stayed unmatched. Germline V gene lookup returns CDR1 MNHEY and CDR2 SMNVEV (reference sequence). CDR3 DNA sequence: TGTGCCAGCACCGGGACAGGGGGTAACTATGGCTACACCTTC. This gives the protein CASTGTGGNYGYTF.

The chain links TRBV28 to TRBJ2-7; tentative D call: TRBD1 (5 bases). The CDR3 runs 15 residues. Germline-derived CDR1 and CDR2 are MDHEN and SYDVKM. V was pared by 2 bases and J by 2 bases, with 13 bases between. Here the CDR3 reads CASSLVYRNPYEQYF. Here the CDR3 DNA reads TGTGCCAGCAGTTTAGTTTACAGGAACCCCTACGAGCAGTACTTC.

CDR3 coding DNA: TGTGCCAGCAGTCGACAAGTAACTAGCACAGATACGCAGTATTTT. Protein sequence: CASSRQVTSTDTQYF. V gene TRBV28 combines with J gene TRBJ2-3; D unclear. Trimming pared 5 bases from V and 0 bases from J, leaving 12 bases between. CDR1 and CDR2 from the germline V gene are MDHEN and SYDVKM. The CDR3 sequence is 15 residues long. The complete variable domain, with remaining parts taken from reference TRBV28 and TRBJ2-3, reads DVKVTQSSRYLVKRTGEKVFLECVQDMDHENMFWYRQDPGLGLRLIYFSYDVKMKEKGDIPEGYSVSREKKERFSLILESASTNQTSMYLCASSRQVTSTDTQYFGPGTRLTVL.

The genes are TRBV9 and TRBJ2-3, with a weak D call TRBD1 (5 bases). In germline, CDR1 is SGDLS, CDR2 YYNGEE. This CDR3 region has 15 residues. Trimming shortened V by 1 base and J by 6 bases, and 15 bases separated the two germline ends. The CDR3 spells CASSVYVRSGDTQYF. The CDR3 DNA sequence: TGTGCCAGCAGCGTATATGTGAGGTCAGGGGATACGCAGTATTTT.

This chain connects TRBV3-1 (or the pseudogene TRBV3-2) to TRBJ1-4; no firm D call. This CDR3 is built from 15 residues. V was clipped by 3 bases and J by 0 bases, with 8 bases between them. CDR1 and CDR2 from the germline V gene are LGHDT and YNNKEL (reference sequence). This CDR3 is CASSHLLATNEKLFF. The CDR3 coding sequence is TGTGCCAGCAGCCACTTACTGGCAACTAATGAAAAACTGTTTTTT.

This chain joins TRBV5-1 and TRBJ2-2, with 7 bases identical to TRBD1. The CDR3 runs to 15 residues. The germline V gene encodes CDR1 SGHRS and CDR2 YFSETQ. J lost 7 bases, V lost 0 bases, and 6 bases had no gene match. CDR3 DNA: TGCGCCAGCAGCTTGGGACAGGGCGTCGGCGGGGAGCTGTTTTTT. It codes for CASSLGQGVGGELFF.

For this clone: The same CDR3 can be traced to other DNA sequences in this sample. The V gene is TRBV28, the J gene TRBJ1-2; maybe TRBD1 (6 bases). Trimming cost V 3 bases and J 4 bases, with 6 bases left between them. The CDR3 length is 12 residues. Germline V lookup: CDR1 MDHEN, CDR2 SYDVKM. The CDR3 coding sequence is TGTGCCAGCAGTTTCAGGGGCTATGGCTACACCTTC. Translated: CASSFRGYGYTF.

The V call is TRBV27, the J call TRBJ1-2; 7 positions match TRBD1. This CDR3 has 14 amino acids. Germline V lookup: CDR1 MNHEY, CDR2 SMNVEV (reference sequence). The V gene end was trimmed by 8 bases and the J gene end by 2 bases; junction bases not matched to a gene: 8. CDR3 residues: CASRGPGQNYGYTF. The CDR3 bases are TGTGCCAGCCGGGGACCGGGACAGAACTATGGCTACACCTTC.

The rearrangement uses TRBV5-8 and TRBJ2-1; 7 bases match TRBD1. This CDR3 has 17 residues. Trimming took 4 bases from V and 4 from J; bases not matched to a gene: 14. Germline loops: CDR1 SGHTS, CDR2 YDEGEE. CDR3 nucleotide sequence: TGTGCCAGCAGCGCCGCTCCCGCCGGGACAGATTACAATGAGCAGTTCTTC. Amino acids: CASSAAPAGTDYNEQFF.

The J gene is TRBJ2-7, the V gene TRBV7-9; a possible D gene is TRBD2 (7 bases). CDR3 length equals 15 residues. Trimming pared 3 bases from V and 7 bases from J, leaving 19 bases between. Germline V CDR1 and CDR2: SEHNR, FQNEAQ (reference sequence). The DNA of the CDR3 is TGTGCCAGCAGCTTCTCCGGGGAGGGGGAGAGGGAGCAGTACTTC. It codes for CASSFSGEGEREQYF.

The chain couples TRBV6-5 to TRBJ2-7; TRBD1 agrees at 9 bases. Trimming removed 2 bases from V and 7 bases from J; junction bases left unmatched: 3. The CDR3 runs 13 residues. Germline V gene lookup returns CDR1 MNHEY and CDR2 SVGAGI. The CDR3 region is CASSYLTGGEQYF. CDR3 DNA sequence: TGTGCCAGCAGTTACCTGACAGGGGGGGAGCAGTACTTC.

The chain carries TRBV6-5 and TRBJ2-5; D is undetermined. The CDR3 is made up of 14 amino acids. The ends were cut back, 0 bases at V and 1 base at J, with 6 bases in the middle. Germline loops: CDR1 MNHEY, CDR2 SVGAGI. This CDR3 is CASSYSHSQETQYF. DNA of the CDR3: TGTGCCAGCAGTTACTCCCACAGCCAAGAGACCCAGTACTTC.

This clone was detected only a few times. The genes are TRBV11-3 and TRBJ2-2; TRBD2 matches 7 bases. This CDR3 is built from 17 residues. V gave up 4 bases and J gave up 0 bases; unmatched junction bases: 8. Germline V lookup: CDR1 SGHNT, CDR2 YENEEA. CDR3 bases: TGTGCCAGCAGCTCATCTTGGGGGGGGACGAACACCGGGGAGCTGTTTTTT. Translated, it gives CASSSSWGGTNTGELFF.

The rearrangement links TRBV6-6 to TRBJ2-7; possible D gene TRBD1, 5 bases. Germline V gene sequence: CDR1 MNHNY, CDR2 SVGAGI (reference sequence). This CDR3 has 15 amino acids. V gave up 7 bases and J gave up 1 base, with 17 bases separating them. CDR3 loop: CASTTTPQGSYEQYF. CDR3 DNA: TGTGCCAGCACTACTACCCCCCAGGGTTCCTACGAGCAGTACTTC.

The chain carries TRBV10-2 and TRBJ2-3; 8 nucleotides align to TRBD2. The germline gives CDR1 WSHSY, CDR2 SAAADI. The junction had 3 bases not matched to a gene; V was cut back by 4 bases and J by 0 bases. There are 15 residues in the CDR3. The CDR3 is CASSGLAGSTDTQYF. The CDR3 DNA sequence: TGCGCCAGCAGTGGATTAGCGGGGAGCACAGATACGCAGTATTTT.